This is a list of T cell receptor beta chains from one sample in a study of CD8 T cells in Susac syndrome. TCRdb ran MiXCR on the immunoSEQ multiplex PCR reads and lists one entry per CDR3 protein. Of hundreds of thousands of distinct CDR3 sequences listed, nearly 97% are singletons. Sequenced material: CD4+ T cells from PBMCs. The receptors were gathered from a human donor with multiple sclerosis. CDR3s include the opening cysteine and the closing phenylalanine or tryptophan. A D gene is named only where the DNA matches it firmly. Size is omitted from some rows. Given values are once, few, many or a class for expanded clones.

>TRBV27|TRBJ1-5|.|.
TGTGCCAGCAAACCAGACCTTAGCAATCAGCCCCAGCATTTT
CASKPDLSNQPQHF
>TRBV7-2|TRBJ1-5|.|.
TGTGCCAGCAGCTTAGATGGCAGTAGCAATCAGCCCCAGCATTTT
CASSLDGSSNQPQHF
>TRBV7-8|TRBJ2-5|few|.
TGTGCCAGCAGCCCTCCATGGGGGGAGACCCAGTACTTC
CASSPPWGETQYF
>TRBV3-1|TRBJ2-1|.|TRBD2
TGTGCCAGCAGCCGAAGAAGAGGCGGGAGCCCCTACAATGAGCAGTTCTTC
CASSRRRGGSPYNEQFF
>TRBV3-1|TRBJ2-5|.|.
TGTGCCAGCACCCCAAGGTACCAAGAGACCCAGTACTTC
CASTPRYQETQYF
>TRBV20-1|TRBJ2-5|once|TRBD2
TGCAGTGCCGCGGGGGGACTCCCGCTACAAGAGACCCAGTACTTC
CSAAGGLPLQETQYF
>TRBV7-2|TRBJ1-5|once|.
TGTGCCAGCAGCCTCATAAAGGGGGGTAATCAGCCCCAGCATTTT
CASSLIKGGNQPQHF
>TRBV12-3/TRBV12-4|TRBJ1-4|.|.
TGTGCCAGCAGTCGCAGGGCTTTCGATGAAAAACTGTTTTTT
CASSRRAFDEKLFF
>TRBV3-1|TRBJ2-5|.|.
TGTGCCAGCAGCCACCAGGGGTCAGGGACAGAGACCCAGTACTTC
CASSHQGSGTETQYF
>TRBV20-1|TRBJ2-3|.|.
TGCAGTGCTACCACAGATCCCGATACGCAGTATTTT
CSATTDPDTQYF
>TRBV20-1|TRBJ2-7|once|.
TGCAGTGCAATGACAGGCGACATTAGCTCCTACGAGCAGTACTTC
CSAMTGDISSYEQYF
>TRBV28|TRBJ2-7|.|TRBD1
TGTGCCAGCAGTCCTAACGACGGGACAGGGAGCTACGAGCAGTACTTC
CASSPNDGTGSYEQYF
>TRBV29-1|TRBJ1-2|.|.
TGCAGCGTTAACCCGGCGACGGAATTGGGCTACACCTTC
CSVNPATELGYTF
>TRBV9|TRBJ2-3|.|.
TGTGCCAGCAGCCCAAGCCACGGAGATACGCAGTATTTT
CASSPSHGDTQYF
>TRBV9|TRBJ1-5|.|.
TGTGCCAGCAGCGATACAGCCCGGGGAGGGCCCCAGCATTTT
CASSDTARGGPQHF
>TRBV29-1|TRBJ2-7|.|.
TGCAGCGTAACAGGTGAGAGGGGTTCCTACGAGCAGTACTTC
CSVTGERGSYEQYF
>TRBV25-1|TRBJ2-5|.|TRBD1
TGTGCCAGCAGTCCCTGGGACAGGGCCCAAGAGACCCAGTACTTC
CASSPWDRAQETQYF
>TRBV7-2|TRBJ2-7|.|TRBD1
TGTGCCAGCGGACAGGGGTGGAACTACGAGCAGTACTTC
CASGQGWNYEQYF
>TRBV7-2|TRBJ1-1|.|TRBD1
TGTGCCAGCAGCTCGACAGGGGGCATCACTGAAGCTTTCTTT
CASSSTGGITEAFF
>TRBV5-1|TRBJ2-5|.|.
TGCGCCAGCAAGCCGGGGGGCGAGCCAATGGAGACCCAGTACTTC
CASKPGGEPMETQYF
>TRBV20-1|TRBJ2-5|.|TRBD2
TGCAGTGCTGGGAGGGTTAAGGAGACCCAGTACTTC
CSAGRVKETQYF
>TRBV20-1|TRBJ2-7|.|.
TGCAGTGCTAGATCGGAACTAACCTACGAGCAGTACTTC
CSARSELTYEQYF
>TRBV20-1|TRBJ2-7|.|TRBD1
TGCAGTGCTAGAGGACAGGGGGACTACGAGCAGTACTTC
CSARGQGDYEQYF
>TRBV7-9|TRBJ2-1|.|TRBD2
TGTGCCAGCAGCCTTGAACTAGCGAGTCGCAATGAGCAGTTCTTC
CASSLELASRNEQFF
>TRBV2|TRBJ1-5|.|.
TGTGCCAGCACCAACCGACAGAGCAATCAGCCCCAGCATTTT
CASTNRQSNQPQHF